Following are 8 T cell receptor beta chains from one sample sequenced in a study of blood T cell repertoires in COVID-19. The protocol was immunoSEQ multiplex PCR, while the TCRdb copy is restricted to in-frame clones and leaves out a portion. Here the sample spans some 42,000 clones, about 88% being singletons. Sequenced material: peripheral blood. These receptors came from a human donor in a cohort sampled during active COVID-19.

This clone appeared a single time. The V call is TRBV5-1, the J call TRBJ1-6, with no clear D. V lost 3 bases, J lost 10 bases, and 20 bases lay in between. Germline CDR1 SGHRS, CDR2 YFSETQ. CDR3 length equals 16 residues. CDR3 DNA sequence: TGCGCCAGCAGCTCAAGGGAGCAAGACCGGAGGTCACCCCTCCACTTT. It translates to CASSSREQDRRSPLHF.

The chain recombines TRBV2 with TRBJ2-1, with D maybe TRBD1 (6 bases). The CDR3 is 10 amino acids. Germline assignment: CDR1 SNHLY and CDR2 FYNNEI. V was trimmed by 7 bases and J by 10 bases, leaving 8 bases between them. The CDR3 loop is CASIQGEQFF. The CDR3 region has the DNA TGTGCCAGCATCCAGGGGGAGCAGTTCTTC.

The chain links TRBV9 to TRBJ1-1, with TRBD1 as a possible D gene (6 bases). There are 16 residues in the CDR3. The V end lost 2 bases, the J end lost 1 base, and 15 bases lay between the germline ends. CDR1 SGDLS and CDR2 YYNGEE come from the germline V gene. The CDR3 reads CASSVRPDSRNTEAFF. DNA for the CDR3: TGTGCCAGCAGCGTTCGCCCGGACAGTAGGAACACTGAAGCTTTCTTT.

The chain carries TRBV6-5 and TRBJ2-1; 7 positions agree with TRBD1. CDR3 length: 14 residues. Germline CDR1 reads MNHEY; CDR2 reads SVGAGI. Trimming cost V 2 bases and J 10 bases; bases outside gene matches: 8. DNA of the CDR3: TGTGCCAGCAGTTACGCGACGACAGGGAACGAGCAGTTCTTC. This codes for CASSYATTGNEQFF.

The V gene is TRBV11-3, the J gene TRBJ2-5; D is possibly TRBD2 (5 bases). Trimming pared 5 bases from V and 2 bases from J, leaving 15 bases between. Per germline, CDR1 SGHNT and CDR2 YENEEA. The CDR3 has 15 residues. CDR3 in amino acids: CASSLGGGRQETQYF. In DNA form, the CDR3 reads TGTGCCAGCAGCCTAGGAGGTGGTAGACAAGAGACCCAGTACTTC.

The chain joins TRBV7-3 to TRBJ2-5; perhaps TRBD1 as D (5 bases). The germline CDR1 and CDR2 sequences are SGHTA and FQGTGA. Trimming cost V 5 bases and J 5 bases, with 12 bases left between them. The CDR3 consists of 13 residues. Written as DNA, the CDR3 is TGTGCCAGCAGCCCAACAGGAGAGGAGACCCAGTACTTC. Its translation: CASSPTGEETQYF.

This chain links TRBV6-5 with TRBJ1-4; 8 nucleotides align to TRBD1. Trimming cost V 6 bases and J 7 bases; bases outside gene matches: 7. Germline V gives CDR1 MNHEY, CDR2 SVGAGI. CDR3 size: 14 residues. The CDR3 loop reads CASRFTGGTEKLFF. The DNA for the CDR3 is TGTGCCAGCAGGTTCACAGGGGGAACTGAAAAACTGTTTTTT.

The chain uses TRBV19 and TRBJ1-1; D remains unclear. Germline loops: CDR1 LNHDA, CDR2 SQIVND (reference sequence). V dropped 2 bases and J dropped 7 bases, with 8 bases sitting between them. The CDR3 covers 12 residues. Here the CDR3 DNA reads TGTGCCAGTAGTATACCCCCTAATGAAGCTTTCTTT. Translated, it gives CASSIPPNEAFF.